This is a list of T cell receptor beta chains from one sample in a study of OX40 agonist ivuxolimab in advanced cancers. Sequencing was performed with immunoSEQ multiplex PCR; in TCRdb, only in-frame clones are kept and a portion is missing. The sample has some 150,000 clones; about nine tenths are singletons. This sample comprised CD4+ or CD8+ T cells sorted from blood, obtained in a trial of the OX40 agonist ivuxolimab. The receptors shown here come from an adult with an advanced solid tumor such as melanoma, head and neck, liver or kidney cancer. Each CDR3 is given with its conserved first and last residue. D genes are given only for firm matches. Not every row has a clone size; where given, it reads once, few, many or a size class.

clone size: -; V gene: TRBV7-2; D gene: TRBD2; J gene: TRBJ2-1; CDR3 DNA: TGTGCCAGCAGCTTACTAGCGGGAGGGCCTGGAGAGCAGTTCTTC; CDR3 protein: CASSLLAGGPGEQFF
clone size: -; V gene: TRBV5-1; D gene: TRBD1; J gene: TRBJ1-4; CDR3 DNA: TGCGCCAGCAGCTTGGAGGGACAGCCTCCAGGGGAAAAACTGTTTTTT; CDR3 protein: CASSLEGQPPGEKLFF
clone size: once; V gene: TRBV20-1; D gene: -; J gene: TRBJ2-7; CDR3 DNA: TGCAGTCCCGATCGGGAAGAGCAGTACTTC; CDR3 protein: CSPDREEQYF
clone size: -; V gene: TRBV7-9; D gene: -; J gene: TRBJ1-4; CDR3 DNA: TGTGCCAGCAGCTCCGTGCGGGGGGTTAATGAAAAACTGTTTTTT; CDR3 protein: CASSSVRGVNEKLFF
clone size: -; V gene: TRBV11-3; D gene: -; J gene: TRBJ1-2; CDR3 DNA: TGTGCCAGCAGCTTAAGCCTAAAAAGGGATGGCTACACCTTC; CDR3 protein: CASSLSLKRDGYTF
clone size: -; V gene: TRBV7-7; D gene: TRBD2; J gene: TRBJ2-3; CDR3 DNA: TGTGCTAGCAGCCCAGGACTAGCGGGGAGCACAGATACGCAGTATTTT; CDR3 protein: CASSPGLAGSTDTQYF
clone size: -; V gene: TRBV7-2; D gene: -; J gene: TRBJ2-2; CDR3 DNA: TGTGCCAGCAGCGTCGGGACGGCGAACACCGGGGAGCTGTTTTTT; CDR3 protein: CASSVGTANTGELFF
clone size: -; V gene: TRBV5-1; D gene: -; J gene: TRBJ1-1; CDR3 DNA: TGCGCCAGCAGCTTGGCCGTAAGGCCAGACACTGAAGCTTTCTTT; CDR3 protein: CASSLAVRPDTEAFF
clone size: few; V gene: TRBV28; D gene: -; J gene: TRBJ1-2; CDR3 DNA: TGTGCCAGCACCGGGACAACCTATGGCTACACCTTC; CDR3 protein: CASTGTTYGYTF
clone size: -; V gene: TRBV4-2; D gene: -; J gene: TRBJ2-7; CDR3 DNA: TGTGCCAGCAGCCAAGATCCTAGCGCCACTTCCTACGAGCAGTACTTC; CDR3 protein: CASSQDPSATSYEQYF
clone size: -; V gene: TRBV10-2; D gene: -; J gene: TRBJ1-5; CDR3 DNA: TGCGCCACGGCTGGTACCAGCAATCAGCCCCAGCATTTT; CDR3 protein: CATAGTSNQPQHF